Below, 19 T cell receptor beta chains from the same sample are listed, as sequenced in a study of cytomegalovirus exposure and HLA in healthy donors. Researchers ran the PCR with 60 Vbeta and 13 Jbeta primers. Libraries were prepared by immunoSEQ multiplex PCR; TCRdb keeps only in-frame clonotypes and omits some of them. The data contain 110,000 to 150,000 clones, roughly 82% of them singletons. The sequenced material came from PBMCs. Receptor source: a man aged 25 to 45 in good health and CMV-seronegative.

This chain uses TRBV11-3 with TRBJ2-5, with a possible D match to TRBD1 (5 bases). The germline V gene encodes CDR1 SGHNT and CDR2 YENEEA. V dropped 5 bases and J dropped 5 bases, with 9 bases sitting between them. The CDR3 spans 12 residues. This CDR3 reads CASSRQQETQYF. The CDR3, as DNA: TGTGCCAGCAGCCGACAGCAGGAGACCCAGTACTTC.

This clone was observed a handful of times. The chain joins TRBV5-4 to TRBJ2-7; 11 bases align to TRBD2. From germline, CDR1 is SGHNT and CDR2 YYREEE (reference sequence). The CDR3 is 16 amino acids. The trim removed 4 bases at V and 1 base at J, leaving 7 bases unmatched. Written as DNA, the CDR3 is TGTGCCAGCAGCCCACTGACTAGCGGGGCTTCCTACGAGCAGTACTTC. Its translation: CASSPLTSGASYEQYF.

The sample holds a few counts of this clone. The chain is built from TRBV7-9 and TRBJ2-1, with D uncertain. The V end was cut by 4 bases, the J end by 0 bases, with 13 bases between. This CDR3 has 16 residues. Germline CDR1 SEHNR, CDR2 FQNEAQ (reference sequence). The CDR3 region is CASSSTGPSSYNEQFF. As DNA, the CDR3 is TGTGCCAGCAGCTCTACCGGCCCTAGCTCCTACAATGAGCAGTTCTTC.

This chain connects TRBV2 to TRBJ2-5; 10 bases line up with TRBD2. There are 17 residues in the CDR3. V was clipped by 1 base and J by 3 bases; unmatched bases: 8. In germline, CDR1 is SNHLY, CDR2 FYNNEI. The CDR3 reads CASSEGTSGEGEETQYF. In nucleotides, the CDR3 is TGTGCCAGCAGTGAAGGGACTAGCGGAGAAGGGGAAGAGACCCAGTACTTC. The full variable domain, with the rest looked up from reference TRBV2 and TRBJ2-5, is EPEVTQTPSHQVTQMGQEVILRCVPISNHLYFYWYRQILGQKVEFLVSFYNNEISEKSEIFDDQFSVERPDGSNFTLKIRSTKLEDSAMYFCASSEGTSGEGEETQYFGPGTRLLVL.

The table lists this clone with a few counts. V and J are TRBV9 and TRBJ2-1; 9 positions match TRBD1. V shed 1 base, J shed 4 bases, and the junction held 9 bases outside the gene matches. The CDR3 length is 17 residues. Germline V lookup: CDR1 SGDLS, CDR2 YYNGEE. CDR3 sequence: CASSVWGTGGGYNEQFF. The CDR3 bases are TGTGCCAGCAGCGTATGGGGAACAGGGGGCGGGTACAATGAGCAGTTCTTC.

This chain joins TRBV7-8 and TRBJ1-5, with 11 bases matching TRBD1. The germline CDR1 and CDR2 sequences are SGHVS and FQNEAQ. The CDR3 totals 16 residues. Trimming took 5 bases from V and 7 from J; bases not matched to a gene: 10. CDR3 nucleotide sequence: TGTGCCAGCAGCCCCGAGTGGGGACAGGGGGTCCAGCCCCAGCATTTT. Its protein product is CASSPEWGQGVQPQHF. Full variable domain (missing parts from reference TRBV7-8 and TRBJ1-5): GAGVSQSPRYKVAKRGQDVALRCDPISGHVSLFWYQQALGQGPEFLTYFQNEAQLDKSGLPSDRFFAERPEGSVSTLKIQRTQQEDSAVYLCASSPEWGQGVQPQHFGDGTRLSIL.

The sample holds a few counts of this clone. This chain connects TRBV6-5 to TRBJ2-7; 8 bases map to TRBD1. J was trimmed by 5 bases and V by 2 bases; bases with no gene match: 2. The CDR3 has 13 residues. From germline, CDR1 is MNHEY and CDR2 SVGAGI. The chain's CDR3 is CASSYQGANEQYF. CDR3 coding DNA: TGTGCCAGCAGTTACCAGGGGGCCAACGAGCAGTACTTC.

This chain links TRBV2 with TRBJ2-5; a weak D match, TRBD1 (6 bases). CDR1 is SNHLY, CDR2 FYNNEI, per germline. Deletions cut 4 bases from V and 1 base from J, with 13 bases between. The CDR3 spans 15 residues. The CDR3 sequence: CASSAWVGGQETQYF. CDR3 sequence (DNA): TGTGCCAGCAGTGCGTGGGTAGGGGGCCAAGAGACCCAGTACTTC.

This clone was seen a handful of times. CDR3 nucleotide sequence: TGTGCCAGCAGCTTGGGAGGCGGGGGCCACTACAATGAGCAGTTCTTC. It specifies CASSLGGGGHYNEQFF. The chain combines TRBV5-4 with TRBJ2-1, with D perhaps TRBD2 (7 bases). The CDR3 consists of 16 residues. V was shortened by 0 bases and J by 3 bases, with 13 bases between the two germline ends. CDR1 is SGHNT, CDR2 YYREEE, per germline (reference sequence).

The rearrangement links TRBV7-6 to TRBJ2-1, with TRBD2 identical over 12 bases. Germline CDR1 and CDR2: SGHVS and FNYEAQ. The CDR3 has 16 residues. After removal of 5 bases from V and 5 bases from J, the junction contained 7 bases not matched to a gene. The CDR3 DNA sequence: TGTGCCAGCAGCATACTAGCGGGGGGTTCGGACAATGAGCAGTTCTTC. Translated, it gives CASSILAGGSDNEQFF.

The chain combines TRBV7-2 with TRBJ2-5; D perhaps matches TRBD2 (6 bases). CDR3 length equals 14 residues. Germline V gene sequence: CDR1 SGHTA, CDR2 FQGNSA. The ends were cut back, 1 base at V and 1 base at J, with 7 bases in the middle. CDR3 DNA: TGTGCCAGCAGCTTAGGGGGGGTCCAAGAGACCCAGTACTTC. This sequence encodes CASSLGGVQETQYF.

The chain combines TRBV11-2 with TRBJ2-1; no firm D call. Trimming took 4 bases from V and 3 from J, leaving 13 bases between them. The V gene's germline CDR1 is SGHAT and CDR2 FQNNGV. The CDR3 covers 15 residues. CDR3 protein: CASSSISGRYNEQFF. CDR3 coding DNA: TGTGCCAGCAGCTCCATCAGTGGGCGCTACAATGAGCAGTTCTTC.

The rearrangement joins TRBV19 to TRBJ1-5, with TRBD1 as a possible D gene (5 bases). Germline V gene lookup returns CDR1 LNHDA and CDR2 SQIVND (reference sequence). CDR3 length: 13 residues. V was pared by 6 bases and J by 7 bases, with 13 bases between. CDR3 amino acids: CASSSEWGQPQHF. In nucleotides, the CDR3 is TGTGCCAGTAGCTCAGAATGGGGCCAGCCCCAGCATTTT.

The chain recombines TRBV11-1 with TRBJ2-5, with no clear D. The better agreement between TRBJ2-7 and the DNA end casts doubt on the J call. The CDR3 is 13 residues long. Germline values: CDR1 SGHAT, CDR2 FQDESV (reference sequence). CDR3 region: CASSSTATYEQYF. CDR3 in DNA: TGTGCCAGCAGCTCGACTGCTACCTACGAGCAGTACTTC.

The rearrangement joins TRBV19 to TRBJ1-6; TRBD1 aligns across 7 bases. Looked up from germline, CDR1 is LNHDA and CDR2 is SQIVND (reference sequence). This CDR3 has 17 residues. Trimming took 5 bases from V and 0 from J; bases not matched to a gene: 7. Written as DNA, the CDR3 is TGTGCCAGTAGTCCCAGACAGGGCTACTCCTATAATTCACCCCTCCACTTT. This translates into CASSPRQGYSYNSPLHF.

CDR3 in DNA: TGTGCCAGCGTGAGAGCCGGGGGATCTGGAAACACCATATATTTT. This translates into CASVRAGGSGNTIYF. The chain links TRBV7-9 to TRBJ1-3; D is possibly TRBD1 (5 bases). The CDR3 loop spans 15 amino acids. The germline CDR1 and CDR2 sequences are SEHNR and FQNEAQ (reference sequence). V was cut by 8 bases and J by 1 base, with 15 bases left in between. The complete variable domain, with remaining parts taken from reference TRBV7-9 and TRBJ1-3, reads DTGVSQNPRHKITKRGQNVTFRCDPISEHNRLYWYRQTLGQGPEFLTYFQNEAQLEKSRLLSDRFSAERPKGSFSTLEIQRTEQGDSAMYLCASVRAGGSGNTIYFGEGSWLTVV.

Points on this clone: The junction departs from germline at one end; a sequencing error may be responsible. The chain recombines TRBV7-9 with TRBJ2-6; TRBD2 might be the D (6 bases). The CDR3 totals 15 residues. Looked up from germline, CDR1 is SEHNR and CDR2 is FQNEAQ (reference sequence). The chain's CDR3 is CASSLRGTGANGLTF. CDR3 nucleotide sequence: TGTGCCAGCAGCTTACGGGGGACTGGGGCCAACGGCCTGACTTTC.

The CDR3 DNA follows: TGTGCCAGCAGCTTAGGCGGGGGACTCCCCTACGAGCAGTACTTC. This codes for CASSLGGGLPYEQYF. The gene calls are TRBV7-2 and TRBJ2-7; 7 bases agree with TRBD2. The CDR3 runs 15 residues. Losses at the gene ends were 1 base for V and 2 bases for J; bases not matched to a gene: 5. Germline V gene lookup returns CDR1 SGHTA and CDR2 FQGNSA.

The chain uses TRBV5-1 and TRBJ2-7; 8 bases map to TRBD2. V shed 6 bases and J 4 bases; nucleotides not matched to a gene: 12. The V gene's germline CDR1 is SGHRS and CDR2 YFSETQ. This CDR3 has 15 residues. CDR3 coding DNA: TGCGCCAGCACCTACGGGGGGGTAGGTATTTACGAGCAGTACTTC. Encoded protein: CASTYGGVGIYEQYF.